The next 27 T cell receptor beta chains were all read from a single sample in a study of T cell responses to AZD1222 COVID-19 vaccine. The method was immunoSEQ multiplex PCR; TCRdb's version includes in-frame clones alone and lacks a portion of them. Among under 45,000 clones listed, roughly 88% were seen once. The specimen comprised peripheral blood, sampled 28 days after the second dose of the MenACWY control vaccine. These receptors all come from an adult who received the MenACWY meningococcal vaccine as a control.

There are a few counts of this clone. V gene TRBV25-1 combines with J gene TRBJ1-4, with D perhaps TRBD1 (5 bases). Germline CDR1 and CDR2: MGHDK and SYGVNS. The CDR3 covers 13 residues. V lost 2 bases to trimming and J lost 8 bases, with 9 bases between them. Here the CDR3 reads CASSETGGEKLFF. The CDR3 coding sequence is TGTGCCAGCAGTGAAACAGGCGGGGAAAAACTGTTTTTT. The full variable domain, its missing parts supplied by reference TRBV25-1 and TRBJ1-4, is EADIYQTPRYLVIGTGKKITLECSQTMGHDKMYWYQQDPGMELHLIHYSYGVNSTEKGDLSSESTVSRIRTEHFPLTLESARPSHTSQYLCASSETGGEKLFFGSGTQLSVL.

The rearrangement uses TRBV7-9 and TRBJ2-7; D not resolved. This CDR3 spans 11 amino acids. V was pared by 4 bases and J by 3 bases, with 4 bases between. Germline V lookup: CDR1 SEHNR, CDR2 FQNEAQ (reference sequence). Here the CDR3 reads CASSSIYEQYF. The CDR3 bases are TGTGCCAGCAGCTCTATCTACGAGCAGTACTTC.

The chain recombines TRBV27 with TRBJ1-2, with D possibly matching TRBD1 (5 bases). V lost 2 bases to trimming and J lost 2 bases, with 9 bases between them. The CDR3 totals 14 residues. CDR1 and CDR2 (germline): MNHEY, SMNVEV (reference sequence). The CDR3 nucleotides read TGTGCCAGCAGTTTAGGGGGAAGGAACTATGGCTACACCTTC. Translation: CASSLGGRNYGYTF.

CDR3 sequence (DNA): TGCGCCAGCAGCCTCCCCAGGGCGGGACAGGGGGGTGAAAAACTGTTTTTT. This codes for CASSLPRAGQGGEKLFF. The J gene is TRBJ1-4, the V gene TRBV4-1; 11 bases map to TRBD1. V lost 4 bases and J lost 7; bases outside the gene matches: 11. The CDR3 contains 17 residues. The germline V gene encodes CDR1 MGHRA and CDR2 YSYEKL.

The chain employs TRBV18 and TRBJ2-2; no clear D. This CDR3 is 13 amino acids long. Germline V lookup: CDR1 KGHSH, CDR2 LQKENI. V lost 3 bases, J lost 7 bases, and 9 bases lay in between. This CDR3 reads CASSPQLGGELFF. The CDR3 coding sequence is TGTGCCAGCTCACCTCAACTCGGCGGGGAGCTGTTTTTT.

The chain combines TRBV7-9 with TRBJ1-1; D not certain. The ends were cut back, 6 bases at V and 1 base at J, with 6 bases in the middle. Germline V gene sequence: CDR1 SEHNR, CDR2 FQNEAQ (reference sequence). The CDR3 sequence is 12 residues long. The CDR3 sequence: CASSLENTEAFF. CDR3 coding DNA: TGTGCCAGCAGTCTCGAGAACACTGAAGCTTTCTTT.

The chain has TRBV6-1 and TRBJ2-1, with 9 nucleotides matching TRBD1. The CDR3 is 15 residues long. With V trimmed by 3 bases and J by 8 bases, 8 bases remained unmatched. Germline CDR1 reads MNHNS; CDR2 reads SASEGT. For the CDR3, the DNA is TGTGCCAGCAGTGACCATGGACAGGGGTCGGATGAGCAGTTCTTC. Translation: CASSDHGQGSDEQFF.

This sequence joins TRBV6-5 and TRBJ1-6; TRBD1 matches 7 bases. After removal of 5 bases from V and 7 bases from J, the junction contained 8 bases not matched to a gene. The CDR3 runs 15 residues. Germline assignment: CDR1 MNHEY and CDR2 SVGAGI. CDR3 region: CASSRSGTANSPLHF. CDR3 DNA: TGTGCCAGCAGTCGTTCCGGGACAGCCAATTCACCCCTCCACTTT.

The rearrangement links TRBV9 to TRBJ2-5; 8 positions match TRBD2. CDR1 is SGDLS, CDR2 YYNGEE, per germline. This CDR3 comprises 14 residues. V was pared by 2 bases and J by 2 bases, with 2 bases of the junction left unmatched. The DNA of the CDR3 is TGTGCCAGCAGCGTTACTAGCGGACAAGAGACCCAGTACTTC. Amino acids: CASSVTSGQETQYF.

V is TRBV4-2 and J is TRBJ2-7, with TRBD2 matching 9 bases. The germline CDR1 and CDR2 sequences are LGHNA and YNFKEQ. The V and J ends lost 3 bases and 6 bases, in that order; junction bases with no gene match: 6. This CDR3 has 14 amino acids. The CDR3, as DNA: TGTGCCAGCAGCCATCTGGGTAGCGGGAGCGAGCAGTACTTC. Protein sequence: CASSHLGSGSEQYF.

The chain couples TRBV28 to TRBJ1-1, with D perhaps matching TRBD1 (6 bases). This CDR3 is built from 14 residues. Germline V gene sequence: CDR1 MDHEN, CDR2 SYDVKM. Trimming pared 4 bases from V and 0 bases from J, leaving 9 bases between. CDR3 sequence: CASSSTGLNTEAFF. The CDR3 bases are TGTGCCAGCAGTTCGACAGGACTGAACACTGAAGCTTTCTTT.

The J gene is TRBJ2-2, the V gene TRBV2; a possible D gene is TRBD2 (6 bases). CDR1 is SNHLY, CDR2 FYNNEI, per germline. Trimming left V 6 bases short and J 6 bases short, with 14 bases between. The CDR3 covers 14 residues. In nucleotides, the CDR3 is TGTGCCAGCAGGGGAGGAGTTGGCGCCGGGGAGCTGTTTTTT. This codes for CASRGGVGAGELFF.

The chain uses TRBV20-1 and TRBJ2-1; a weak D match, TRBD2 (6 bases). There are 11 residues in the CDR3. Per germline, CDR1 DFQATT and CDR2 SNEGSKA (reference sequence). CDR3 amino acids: CTGGMYNEQFF. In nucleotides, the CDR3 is TGCACTGGGGGGATGTACAATGAGCAGTTCTTC.

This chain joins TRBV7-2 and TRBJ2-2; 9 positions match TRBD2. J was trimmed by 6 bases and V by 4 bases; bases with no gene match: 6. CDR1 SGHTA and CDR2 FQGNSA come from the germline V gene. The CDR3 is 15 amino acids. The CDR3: CASSSTSGLAGELFF. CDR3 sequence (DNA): TGTGCCAGCAGCTCCACTAGCGGGCTCGCCGGGGAGCTGTTTTTT.

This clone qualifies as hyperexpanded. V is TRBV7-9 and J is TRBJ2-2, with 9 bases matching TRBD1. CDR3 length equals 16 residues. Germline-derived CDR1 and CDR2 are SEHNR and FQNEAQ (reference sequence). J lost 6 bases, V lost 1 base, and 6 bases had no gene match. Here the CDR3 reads CASSLGGTGRPGELFF. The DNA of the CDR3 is TGTGCCAGCAGCTTAGGTGGGACAGGGCGTCCCGGGGAGCTGTTTTTT.

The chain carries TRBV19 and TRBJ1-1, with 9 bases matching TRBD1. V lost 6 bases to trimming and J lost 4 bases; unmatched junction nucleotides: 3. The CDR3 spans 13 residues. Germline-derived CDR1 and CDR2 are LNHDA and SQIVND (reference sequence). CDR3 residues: CASRNRGLTEAFF. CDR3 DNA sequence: TGTGCCAGTAGAAACAGGGGGCTCACTGAAGCTTTCTTT.

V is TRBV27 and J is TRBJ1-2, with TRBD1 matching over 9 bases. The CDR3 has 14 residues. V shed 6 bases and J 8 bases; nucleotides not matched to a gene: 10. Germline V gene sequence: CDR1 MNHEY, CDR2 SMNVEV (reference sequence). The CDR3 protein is CASSTTGGRGGYTF. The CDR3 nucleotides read TGTGCCAGCAGCACGACAGGGGGAAGGGGCGGCTACACCTTC.

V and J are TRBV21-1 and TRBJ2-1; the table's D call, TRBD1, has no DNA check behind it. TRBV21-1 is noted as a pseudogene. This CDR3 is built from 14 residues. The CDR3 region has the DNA TGTGCCAGCGCGCGGGACAGTTCCTACAATGAGCAGTTCTTC. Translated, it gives CASARDSSYNEQFF.

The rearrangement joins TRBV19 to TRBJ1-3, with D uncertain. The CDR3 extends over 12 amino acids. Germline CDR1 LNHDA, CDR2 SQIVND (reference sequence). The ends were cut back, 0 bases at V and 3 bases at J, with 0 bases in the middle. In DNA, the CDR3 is TGTGCCAGTAGTATAGATGGAAACACCATATATTTT. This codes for CASSIDGNTIYF.

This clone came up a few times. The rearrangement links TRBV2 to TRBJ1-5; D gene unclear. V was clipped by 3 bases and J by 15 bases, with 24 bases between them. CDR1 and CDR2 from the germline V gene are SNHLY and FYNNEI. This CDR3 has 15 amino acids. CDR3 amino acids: CASSDNQIGQLIRHF. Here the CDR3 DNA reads TGTGCCAGCAGTGATAATCAAATAGGGCAACTTATAAGGCATTTT.

The CDR3 DNA follows: TGTGCCACCAGCAGGCTCTCGGGGCTTGAGACCCAGTACTTC. This codes for CATSRLSGLETQYF. The chain joins TRBV15 to TRBJ2-5, with D perhaps assigned TRBD1 or TRBD2 (5 bases each). The CDR3 has 14 amino acids. The V and J ends lost 3 bases and 5 bases respectively, with 13 bases between them. Germline loops: CDR1 LNHNV, CDR2 YYDKDF (reference sequence).

This chain's CDR3 is CASSTYRGRRNSPLHF. The CDR3 coding sequence is TGTGCCAGCAGCACCTACAGGGGGCGGAGGAATTCACCCCTCCACTTT. The rearrangement uses TRBV7-2 and TRBJ1-6; 9 nucleotides align to TRBD1. Germline V CDR1 and CDR2: SGHTA, FQGNSA. The V gene end was trimmed by 5 bases and the J gene end by 7 bases; junction bases not matched to a gene: 9. The CDR3 length is 16 residues.

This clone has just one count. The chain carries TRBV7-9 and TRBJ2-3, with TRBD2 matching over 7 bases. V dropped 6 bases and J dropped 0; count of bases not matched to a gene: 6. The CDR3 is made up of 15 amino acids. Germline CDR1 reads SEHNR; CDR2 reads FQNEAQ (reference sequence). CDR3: CASRQSSGSTDTQYF. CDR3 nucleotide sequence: TGTGCCAGCAGACAGAGTAGCGGGAGCACAGATACGCAGTATTTT.

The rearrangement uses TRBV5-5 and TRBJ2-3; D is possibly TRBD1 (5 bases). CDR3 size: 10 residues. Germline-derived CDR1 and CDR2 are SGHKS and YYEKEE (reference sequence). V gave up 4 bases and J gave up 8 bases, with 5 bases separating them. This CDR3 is CASSQGTQYF. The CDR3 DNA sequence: TGTGCCAGCAGCCAGGGTACGCAGTATTTT.

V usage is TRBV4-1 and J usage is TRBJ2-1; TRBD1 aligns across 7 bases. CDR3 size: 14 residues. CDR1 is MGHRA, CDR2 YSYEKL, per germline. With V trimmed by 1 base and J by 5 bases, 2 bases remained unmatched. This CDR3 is CASSQGQGDNEQFF. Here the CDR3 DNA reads TGCGCCAGCAGCCAAGGACAGGGAGACAATGAGCAGTTCTTC.

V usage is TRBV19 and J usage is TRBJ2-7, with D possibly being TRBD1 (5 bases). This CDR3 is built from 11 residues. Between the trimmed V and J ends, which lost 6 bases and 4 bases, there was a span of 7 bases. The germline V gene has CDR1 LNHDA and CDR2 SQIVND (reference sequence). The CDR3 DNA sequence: TGTGCCAGTAGAAAGGGGTACGAGCAGTACTTC. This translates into CASRKGYEQYF.

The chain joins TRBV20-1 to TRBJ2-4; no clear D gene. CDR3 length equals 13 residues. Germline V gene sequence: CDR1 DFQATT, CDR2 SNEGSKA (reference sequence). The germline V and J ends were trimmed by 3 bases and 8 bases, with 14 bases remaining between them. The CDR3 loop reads CSASLGSWDIQYF. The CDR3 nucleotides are TGCAGTGCTAGTTTGGGTTCTTGGGACATTCAGTACTTC.